This T cell receptor beta chain stems from a study of blood T cell repertoires in COVID-19. Study background: The study drew acute and convalescent COVID-19 samples from the United States, Italy and Spain.

The table came from immunoSEQ multiplex PCR; TCRdb's copy has only in-frame clones and leaves some out. The profile shows around 87,000 clones, around four fifths of them singletons. V shed 5 bases and J shed 4 bases, with 8 bases lying between them. CDR1 MDHEN and CDR2 SYDVKM come from the germline V gene. The CDR3 contains 12 residues. The source is a human donor in a cohort sampled during active COVID-19. This chain uses TRBV28 with TRBJ1-2; no definite D call. The sequenced sample consisted of peripheral blood. The CDR3 bases are TGTGCCAGCAGTCCGGACTTCTATGGCTACACCTTC. This codes for CASSPDFYGYTF.